This TCR beta chain was captured by sequencing in a study of lymphopenia after photon versus proton radiotherapy. General study points: Post-nadir TCR diversity decline inversely tracked overall survival among those who died. Post-nadir diversity loss with photons came from oligoclonal expansion, particularly CD8+ Temra cells.

The V and J ends lost 7 bases and 7 bases, in that order; junction bases with no gene match: 7. CDR1 and CDR2 (germline): SNHLY, FYNNEI. This CDR3 comprises 14 residues. A note on this clone: Its specificity is unknown.

Produced via immunoSEQ multiplex PCR; TCRdb's table is partial and in-frame only. Of tens of thousands of clones listed, around 87% are singletons. V is TRBV2 and J is TRBJ1-6; 7 positions match TRBD1. The sequences come from peripheral blood, collected from a patient treated with proton-based radiotherapy. The sequence was collected from an elderly man with esophageal cancer. CDR3 amino acids: CASKEGTVNSPLHF. DNA of the CDR3: TGTGCCAGCAAAGAGGGGACAGTAAATTCACCCCTCCACTTT.